Following are 26 T cell receptor beta chains from one sample sequenced in a study of Ad26.COV2.S vaccination and SARS-CoV-2 variants. The assay was immunoSEQ multiplex PCR, and TCRdb's table has in-frame clones only and misses some. The sample has some 340,000 clones, more than 70% seen once; the top ten hold approximately 1.9%. Regarding treatment: some 20 received Ad26.COV2.S at low or high dose, single or two shots; about 5 received placebo; per-sample allocation not given. The samples date from day 63 after the first vaccine or placebo injection. The input for sequencing was peripheral blood, taken in a trial of Ad26.COV2.S vaccine versus placebo. These receptors were taken from a person aged 18-60 years who received the Ad26.COV2.S COVID-19 vaccine or a placebo.

V and J are TRBV20-1 and TRBJ1-5, with D perhaps matching TRBD1 (5 bases). CDR1 and CDR2 (germline): DFQATT, SNEGSKA (reference sequence). This CDR3 comprises 11 residues. CDR3: CRGGPSQPQHF. The CDR3 region has the DNA TGCAGGGGGGGTCCTAGTCAGCCCCAGCATTTT.

This chain links TRBV19 with TRBJ2-1; TRBD2 matches at 8 bases. Per germline, CDR1 LNHDA and CDR2 SQIVND (reference sequence). The CDR3 covers 15 residues. The V segment lost 5 bases and the J segment 3 bases; nucleotides outside the gene matches: 6. CDR3 nucleotides: TGTGCCAGTAGTCTCGGGGGGGGCTTCTACAATGAGCAGTTCTTC. Its translation is CASSLGGGFYNEQFF. The whole variable domain, remainder taken from reference TRBV19 and TRBJ2-1, is DGGITQSPKYLFRKEGQNVTLSCEQNLNHDAMYWYRQDPGQGLRLIYYSQIVNDFQKGDIAEGYSVSREKKESFPLTVTSAQKNPTAFYLCASSLGGGFYNEQFFGPGTRLTVL.

This clone was found once. Written as DNA, the CDR3 is TGTGCCAGCAGCCCCCGGGGAGGCGGGGCGAACACCGGGGAGCTGTTTTTT. This encodes CASSPRGGGANTGELFF. The chain combines TRBV7-3 with TRBJ2-2; possibly TRBD2 for D (6 bases). CDR1 and CDR2 (germline): SGHTA, FQGTGA. V shed 5 bases and J shed 0 bases, with 16 bases lying between them. This CDR3 comprises 17 residues.

The V and J genes are TRBV2 and TRBJ1-5; D is possibly TRBD1 (5 bases). Per the germline V gene, CDR1 is SNHLY and CDR2 is FYNNEI. Trimming left V 4 bases short and J 4 bases short, with 17 bases between. The CDR3 is made up of 16 amino acids. The chain's CDR3 is CASSGGRSDLNQPQHF. CDR3 nucleotides: TGTGCCAGCAGTGGGGGCAGGTCCGATCTTAATCAGCCCCAGCATTTT.

The rearrangement uses TRBV18 and TRBJ2-3; 7 bases are shared with TRBD2. The CDR3 is made up of 14 amino acids. Germline CDR1 and CDR2: KGHSH and LQKENI. With V trimmed by 3 bases and J by 4 bases, 4 bases remained unmatched. This CDR3 is CASSPRGGADTQYF. In DNA, the CDR3 is TGTGCCAGCTCACCCCGCGGGGGTGCAGATACGCAGTATTTT.

The chain couples TRBV10-1 to TRBJ2-7; 7 bases agree with TRBD1. This CDR3 contains 14 residues. CDR1 is WNHNN, CDR2 SYGVQD, per germline (reference sequence). V lost 8 bases, J lost 0 bases, and 7 bases stayed unmatched. CDR3 sequence: CASYLGTASYEQYF. The CDR3 DNA is TGCGCCAGCTACCTGGGGACAGCCTCCTACGAGCAGTACTTC.

The rearrangement links TRBV5-4 to TRBJ2-3, with TRBD1 identical over 7 bases. The junction had 4 bases not matched to a gene; V was cut back by 1 base and J by 2 bases. This CDR3 is 15 amino acids long. From germline, CDR1 is SGHNT and CDR2 YYREEE (reference sequence). The CDR3 sequence is CASSLRQGNTDTQYF. The CDR3 DNA sequence: TGTGCCAGCAGCTTGCGACAGGGCAACACAGATACGCAGTATTTT.

V is TRBV19 and J is TRBJ1-5; TRBD1 is a possible D gene (6 bases). This CDR3 has 18 residues. V lost 2 bases, J lost 5 bases, and 22 bases lay in between. Germline values: CDR1 LNHDA, CDR2 SQIVND (reference sequence). The DNA of the CDR3 is TGTGCCAGTAGTATATTTCTAAACCGGGACAAGGGGGATCAGCCCCAGCATTTT. Encoded protein: CASSIFLNRDKGDQPQHF. Looking up the rest from reference TRBV19 and TRBJ1-5 gives the full variable domain: DGGITQSPKYLFRKEGQNVTLSCEQNLNHDAMYWYRQDPGQGLRLIYYSQIVNDFQKGDIAEGYSVSREKKESFPLTVTSAQKNPTAFYLCASSIFLNRDKGDQPQHFGDGTRLSIL.

This clone was seen only a few times. The chain combines TRBV7-9 with TRBJ1-2; a weak D match, TRBD1 (5 bases). The V gene lost 4 bases and the J gene lost 5 bases, with 23 bases spanning the gap. The CDR3 covers 17 residues. Germline V gives CDR1 SEHNR, CDR2 FQNEAQ (reference sequence). CDR3 bases: TGTGCCAGCAGCTCCACCCGAGACGGACTCGGGGGGTATGGCTACACCTTC. It specifies CASSSTRDGLGGYGYTF.

This rearrangement joins TRBV10-2 to TRBJ1-4; 10 bases agree with TRBD1. Germline trimming cut 2 bases from V and 5 bases from J; bases unmatched to any gene: 14. Germline assignment: CDR1 WSHSY and CDR2 SAAADI. There are 19 residues in the CDR3. The CDR3 DNA reads as TGCGCCAGCAGTGAGGGAGTTAGGAGACAGGGGGCGCGAAATGAAAAACTGTTTTTT. This translates into CASSEGVRRQGARNEKLFF.

The V and J genes are TRBV19 and TRBJ2-2, with D perhaps matching TRBD2 (6 bases). Germline CDR1 and CDR2: LNHDA and SQIVND (reference sequence). The CDR3 totals 15 residues. V lost 6 bases to trimming and J lost 1 base, with 12 bases between them. In DNA form, the CDR3 reads TGTGCCAGTAGACTGGGACTGATGAACACCGGGGAGCTGTTTTTT. As protein: CASRLGLMNTGELFF.

The chain joins TRBV6-2 or TRBV6-3 to TRBJ1-3; a weak D match, TRBD1 (5 bases). The V end lost 5 bases, the J end lost 0 bases, and 14 bases lay between the germline ends. Per the germline V gene, CDR1 is MNHEY and CDR2 is SVGEGT. The CDR3 contains 16 residues. The CDR3 here is CASSRPAGGSGNTIYF. The CDR3 DNA reads as TGTGCCAGCAGTCGACCCGCCGGGGGCTCTGGAAACACCATATATTTT.

J is TRBJ2-1 and V is TRBV15; the match to TRBD2 covers 8 bases. The germline V gene encodes CDR1 LNHNV and CDR2 YYDKDF (reference sequence). V shed 3 bases and J 4 bases; nucleotides not matched to a gene: 11. The CDR3 consists of 17 residues. CDR3 amino acids: CATSSPPIKRGYNEQFF. The DNA for the CDR3 is TGTGCCACCAGCAGCCCCCCTATTAAGCGGGGGTACAATGAGCAGTTCTTC.

This chain connects TRBV9 to TRBJ2-2; no clear D gene. The germline V and J ends were trimmed by 3 bases and 6 bases, with 12 bases remaining between them. This CDR3 has 14 residues. Germline V gene lookup returns CDR1 SGDLS and CDR2 YYNGEE. As DNA, the CDR3 is TGTGCCAGCAGCGCAAGGGAAGGTCCCGGGGAGCTGTTTTTT. Translated, it gives CASSAREGPGELFF.

This chain uses TRBV20-1 with TRBJ1-5; a possible D gene is TRBD1 (6 bases). This CDR3 comprises 14 residues. Trimming left V 3 bases short and J 3 bases short, with 12 bases between. Germline V lookup: CDR1 DFQATT, CDR2 SNEGSKA (reference sequence). For the CDR3, the DNA is TGCAGTGCTAGTGAGGGGGGAGACAATCAGCCCCAGCATTTT. Translation gives CSASEGGDNQPQHF.

The chain carries TRBV19 and TRBJ2-1; TRBD2 aligns across 9 bases. Per germline, CDR1 LNHDA and CDR2 SQIVND (reference sequence). The CDR3 runs 15 residues. V shed 7 bases, J shed 8 bases, and the junction held 12 bases outside the gene matches. CDR3 region: CASTPGTSFRHEQFF. CDR3 DNA sequence: TGTGCCAGTACCCCTGGGACTAGCTTCCGGCATGAGCAGTTCTTC.

The chain carries TRBV7-2 and TRBJ2-3; 8 nucleotides match TRBD2. CDR1 and CDR2 from the germline V gene are SGHTA and FQGNSA. CDR3 length: 16 amino acids. The ends lost 5 bases at V and 2 bases at J; junction bases unmatched: 9. The CDR3 loop is CASSPGGGGFTDTQYF. The CDR3 DNA reads as TGTGCCAGCAGCCCCGGAGGCGGGGGGTTCACAGATACGCAGTATTTT.

The chain's CDR3 is CASSPFTQGYEQYF. In DNA form, the CDR3 reads TGTGCCAGCTCACCCTTCACACAGGGGTACGAGCAGTACTTC. The chain uses TRBV18 and TRBJ2-7, with 7 bases aligning to TRBD1. This CDR3 spans 14 amino acids. Germline V gene lookup returns CDR1 KGHSH and CDR2 LQKENI. Germline trimming cut 3 bases from V and 4 bases from J; bases unmatched to any gene: 6.

The DNA for the CDR3 is TGTGCCAGCAGTCTCGACAGGCGAGTTCAGCCCCAGCATTTT. Its translation is CASSLDRRVQPQHF. This sequence joins TRBV7-2 and TRBJ1-5, with D maybe TRBD1 (6 bases). Germline lookup yields CDR1 SGHTA and CDR2 FQGNSA. With 6 bases removed from V and 6 bases from J, the gap between germline ends came to 15 bases. The CDR3 totals 14 residues.

V gene TRBV5-1 combines with J gene TRBJ1-4; 9 bases are a match to TRBD1. J lost 9 bases, V lost 2 bases, and 8 bases had no gene match. Germline-derived CDR1 and CDR2 are SGHRS and YFSETQ. The CDR3 contains 15 residues. The CDR3 DNA is TGCGCCAGCAGCTTAACAGGGGGCTTGGGGAAAAAACTGTTTTTT. Translation gives CASSLTGGLGKKLFF.

The V gene is TRBV7-9, the J gene TRBJ2-5, with 8 positions matching TRBD2. Germline V CDR1 and CDR2: SEHNR, FQNEAQ (reference sequence). The junction had 7 bases not matched to a gene; V was cut back by 3 bases and J by 1 base. CDR3 length: 16 amino acids. The CDR3 region has the DNA TGTGCCAGCAGCTTTCCGACTAGCGCGCTCCAAGAGACCCAGTACTTC. Amino acids: CASSFPTSALQETQYF.

The chain recombines TRBV12-2 with TRBJ2-7; TRBD1 is the table's D call, not checked against the DNA. TRBV12-2 constitutes a pseudogene. The CDR3 has 14 residues. CDR3 nucleotides: TGTGCAAGTCGCTCTATCGACAGGCACTACGAGCAGTACTTC. Translated, it gives CASRSIDRHYEQYF.

This clone showed up just once. The chain has TRBV2 and TRBJ2-5; a possible D gene is TRBD1 (5 bases). The CDR3 runs 15 residues. The V gene's germline CDR1 is SNHLY and CDR2 FYNNEI. V gave up 3 bases and J gave up 4 bases, with 15 bases separating them. Here the CDR3 reads CASSDLKGKGETQYF. The CDR3 DNA is TGTGCCAGCAGTGACTTGAAGGGGAAAGGAGAGACCCAGTACTTC.

V is TRBV19 and J is TRBJ2-2; 7 nucleotides agree with TRBD2. V dropped 7 bases and J dropped 1; count of bases not matched to a gene: 6. Germline V gene sequence: CDR1 LNHDA, CDR2 SQIVND (reference sequence). This CDR3 is 15 amino acids long. The CDR3 sequence: CASKRGRGNTGELFF. The DNA of the CDR3 is TGTGCCAGTAAACGAGGGAGGGGGAACACCGGGGAGCTGTTTTTT.

This clone was detected a few times. The rearrangement uses TRBV5-6 and TRBJ1-6; D unclear. The germline V gene encodes CDR1 SGHDT and CDR2 YYEEEE. The CDR3 totals 14 residues. V was trimmed by 3 bases and J by 4 bases, leaving 8 bases between them. CDR3 region: CASSSGVYNSPLHF. In DNA form, the CDR3 reads TGTGCCAGCAGCTCCGGGGTTTATAATTCACCCCTCCACTTT.

The CDR3 DNA is TGTGCCAGCTCACCTCGGACTAGCGGGGGCTCCGCAGATACGCAGTATTTT. Encoded protein: CASSPRTSGGSADTQYF. This chain links TRBV18 with TRBJ2-3, with 13 bases that match TRBD2. Germline V gene data show CDR1 as KGHSH and CDR2 as LQKENI. V trimming: 3 bases; J trimming: 4 bases; junction bases outside the gene matches: 7. The CDR3 covers 17 residues.